The present TCR beta chain was sequenced within a study of Graves' ophthalmopathy and Graves' hyperthyroidism. This clonotype has at least ten counts. The study amplified TCR beta CDR3 regions using RNA transcripts. An opening RT-PCR round employed HTBI primers and preceded a second-round multiplex PCR. TCRdb recomputed calls from the multiplex PCR reads with MiXCR, one row per CDR3 protein. Among 1 million to 1.3 million distinct CDR3 sequences listed, about 38% were seen once. J was trimmed by 2 bases and V by 4 bases; bases with no gene match: 5. Germline V gene data show CDR1 as SQVTM and CDR2 as ANQGSEA. The CDR3 sequence is 15 residues long.

The sequence was collected from an adult man with Graves' hyperthyroidism. Material for sequencing was peripheral blood or thyroid tissue (not recorded which). J is TRBJ2-2 and V is TRBV29-1; TRBD1 aligns across 9 bases. CDR3 protein: CSVGPGQGNTGELFF. The CDR3 nucleotides read TGCAGCGTTGGACCGGGACAGGGAAACACCGGGGAGCTGTTTTTT.